This entry concerns a single T cell receptor (beta chain). V lost 4 bases, J lost 2 bases, and 6 bases stayed unmatched. Germline CDR1 is SGHDT and CDR2 is YYEEEE. The CDR3 runs 14 residues. These data originate in a study of control samples from healthy donors and cancer patients. Method: immunoSEQ multiplex PCR; TCRdb's copy keeps in-frame clones and lacks some. The sample lists 110,000 to 150,000 clones, roughly 92% occurring once. The sample was blood. The TCR originated in a man aged 30-40 years in good health. The gene calls are TRBV5-6 and TRBJ2-7, with 7 bases aligning to TRBD1. DNA of the CDR3: TGTGCCAGCAGCGTGGACAGGTTAGCCTACGAGCAGTACTTC. Translation: CASSVDRLAYEQYF.